This TCR beta chain derives from a study of regulatory T cells in long-lasting Graves disease. Relying on iRepertoire HTBI primers and Arm-PCR of CDR3 regions, the team built TCR beta libraries. TCRdb reprocessed the multiplex PCR reads via MiXCR and lists one record per CDR3 protein. Counted here are 500,000 or so distinct CDR3 sequences, roughly 15% occurring once; the ten biggest clones make up around 25%. Sample time point: newly diagnosed GD, antithyroid drugs for less than 3 months. Extracted PBMC RNA gave rise to the TCR library. Germline V lookup: CDR1 MNHNS, CDR2 SASEGT. The trim removed 5 bases at V and 7 bases at J, leaving 8 bases unmatched. This CDR3 contains 15 residues. Another study also made use of these data, one on T cells in Graves' hyperthyroidism and ophthalmopathy.

J is TRBJ1-4 and V is TRBV6-1; 9 bases agree with TRBD1. The sample here was peripheral blood mononuclear cells (PBMCs), taken at new diagnosis, from a patient treated with antithyroid drugs. The sequence was collected from a woman aged 40 to 65 with Graves disease. CDR3 bases: TGTGCCAGCAGTCGGACCGGGACAGGGCTTGAAAAACTGTTTTTT. Protein: CASSRTGTGLEKLFF.